A selection of T cell receptor beta chains follows, all from one sample in a study of blood T cell repertoires in COVID-19. Profiling relied on immunoSEQ multiplex PCR, and the TCRdb table lists in-frame clones only, not all of them. The data contain roughly 260,000 clones, 87% of them singletons. Material: peripheral blood. These receptors came from a woman aged 50 to 60 who had recovered from COVID-19. Both conserved end residues are part of each CDR3. The D gene is left open where the match is weak. The size of a clone is reported for some rows only, either as once, few or many, or as a class for expanded clones.

d_gene: TRBD1; v_gene: TRBV9; abundance: many; j_gene: TRBJ1-6; CDR3nt: TGTGCCAGCAGCGTCCTAGGGGGCGAAGGTTCACCCCTCCACTTT; CDR3aa: CASSVLGGEGSPLHF
d_gene: NA; v_gene: TRBV5-4; abundance: NA; j_gene: TRBJ2-1; CDR3nt: TGTGCCAGCAGCTTACCATCAGGGGCCATCGGTGAGCAGTTCTTC; CDR3aa: CASSLPSGAIGEQFF
d_gene: NA; v_gene: TRBV10-3; abundance: NA; j_gene: TRBJ1-6; CDR3nt: TGTGCCATCAGTGAGAGAGCAGGGAGGTCAAATTCACCCCTCCACTTT; CDR3aa: CAISERAGRSNSPLHF
d_gene: NA; v_gene: TRBV18; abundance: NA; j_gene: TRBJ1-6; CDR3nt: TGTGCCAGCTCACCAGGGAGTAATCGAAATTCACCCCTCCACTTT; CDR3aa: CASSPGSNRNSPLHF
d_gene: TRBD1; v_gene: TRBV15; abundance: NA; j_gene: TRBJ1-5; CDR3nt: TGTGCCACCAGCTTCTGGACAGGGGACAATCAGCCCCAGCATTTT; CDR3aa: CATSFWTGDNQPQHF
d_gene: NA; v_gene: TRBV19; abundance: NA; j_gene: TRBJ1-3; CDR3nt: TGTGCCAGTAGTAGTGGACAGTCTGGAAACACCATATATTTT; CDR3aa: CASSSGQSGNTIYF
d_gene: NA; v_gene: TRBV5-1; abundance: NA; j_gene: TRBJ2-3; CDR3nt: TGCGCCAGCAAAAGGAGGGCTAGCACAGATACGCAGTATTTT; CDR3aa: CASKRRASTDTQYF
d_gene: TRBD1; v_gene: TRBV10-3; abundance: NA; j_gene: TRBJ2-3; CDR3nt: TGTGCCATCAGTAGACAGGGGGCGAGCACAGATACGCAGTATTTT; CDR3aa: CAISRQGASTDTQYF
d_gene: NA; v_gene: TRBV16; abundance: NA; j_gene: TRBJ1-3; CDR3nt: TGTGCCAGCAGCCAATCGGGCCTCTCTGGAAACACCATATATTTT; CDR3aa: CASSQSGLSGNTIYF
d_gene: NA; v_gene: TRBV13; abundance: NA; j_gene: TRBJ1-1; CDR3nt: TGTGCCAGCAGCGTGCTACTCTCGGGGACTGAAGCTTTCTTT; CDR3aa: CASSVLLSGTEAFF
d_gene: TRBD1; v_gene: TRBV29-1; abundance: NA; j_gene: TRBJ2-1; CDR3nt: TGCAGCGTCGCAACAGGGGTCAATGAGCAGTTCTTC; CDR3aa: CSVATGVNEQFF
d_gene: NA; v_gene: TRBV27; abundance: once; j_gene: TRBJ2-1; CDR3nt: TGTGCCAGCAGTTTATGGTTCAGGTCGAGCTCCTACAATGAGCAGTTCTTC; CDR3aa: CASSLWFRSSSYNEQFF
d_gene: NA; v_gene: TRBV7-3; abundance: NA; j_gene: TRBJ1-1; CDR3nt: TGTGCCAGCAGCTTAATCAAGAACACTGAAGCTTTCTTT; CDR3aa: CASSLIKNTEAFF
d_gene: NA; v_gene: TRBV4-2; abundance: NA; j_gene: TRBJ1-1; CDR3nt: TGTGCCAGTTCGGCGGGGGGGGAGAACACTGAAGCTTTCTTT; CDR3aa: CASSAGGENTEAFF
d_gene: TRBD2; v_gene: TRBV20-1; abundance: NA; j_gene: TRBJ2-7; CDR3nt: TGCAGTGCTAGTCGGGGGGGCGTTTTGGACGAGCAGTACTTC; CDR3aa: CSASRGGVLDEQYF
d_gene: TRBD2; v_gene: TRBV20-1; abundance: NA; j_gene: TRBJ2-7; CDR3nt: TGCAGTGCTAGTTCTGGGCGACCGTCGGGAGGAGAGCAGTACTTC; CDR3aa: CSASSGRPSGGEQYF
d_gene: TRBD1; v_gene: TRBV29-1; abundance: NA; j_gene: TRBJ1-2; CDR3nt: TGCAGCGCCGGGACAGGGGGAGTCCTCGGCTACACCTTC; CDR3aa: CSAGTGGVLGYTF
d_gene: TRBD1; v_gene: TRBV10-3; abundance: NA; j_gene: TRBJ1-2; CDR3nt: TGTGCCATCAGTGGACAGGGGGTCGGCTATGGCTACACCTTC; CDR3aa: CAISGQGVGYGYTF
d_gene: NA; v_gene: TRBV7-2; abundance: NA; j_gene: TRBJ1-5; CDR3nt: TGTGCCAGCAGCTCTCCGGAGGGGGGGAGTGCGGGCAATCAGCCCCAGCATTTT; CDR3aa: CASSSPEGGSAGNQPQHF
d_gene: TRBD2; v_gene: TRBV7-3; abundance: NA; j_gene: TRBJ2-3; CDR3nt: TGTGCCAGCAGCTTAGGTAGCGGGCGATACACAGATACGCAGTATTTT; CDR3aa: CASSLGSGRYTDTQYF
d_gene: NA; v_gene: TRBV7-2; abundance: NA; j_gene: TRBJ2-5; CDR3nt: TGTGCCAGCAGCCCCTCTGAGACCCAGTACTTC; CDR3aa: CASSPSETQYF
d_gene: TRBD1; v_gene: TRBV30; abundance: once; j_gene: TRBJ1-1; CDR3nt: TGTGCCTGGAGGTTCTCAGGGGGGATGAACACTGAAGCTTTCTTT; CDR3aa: CAWRFSGGMNTEAFF
d_gene: NA; v_gene: TRBV9; abundance: NA; j_gene: TRBJ2-5; CDR3nt: TGTGCCAGCAGCGTGGGGCAGGGGCCCCAAGAGACCCAGTACTTC; CDR3aa: CASSVGQGPQETQYF
d_gene: TRBD1; v_gene: TRBV7-2; abundance: once; j_gene: TRBJ1-6; CDR3nt: TGTGCCAGCAGCCCGGGACAGGGGTTTGATTCACCCCTCCACTTT; CDR3aa: CASSPGQGFDSPLHF
d_gene: TRBD1; v_gene: TRBV7-2; abundance: NA; j_gene: TRBJ2-7; CDR3nt: TGTGCCAGCAGCGCCCAGCCGGGACAGGGAGGATCCGAGCAGTACTTC; CDR3aa: CASSAQPGQGGSEQYF
d_gene: TRBD2; v_gene: TRBV7-9; abundance: NA; j_gene: TRBJ2-3; CDR3nt: TGTGCCAGCAGCTTAGTGAGCGGGAGGAGAGGGTCAGATACGCAGTATTTT; CDR3aa: CASSLVSGRRGSDTQYF
d_gene: NA; v_gene: TRBV7-2; abundance: NA; j_gene: TRBJ2-7; CDR3nt: TGTGCCAGCAAACCTCAGATTGACTCCTACGAGCAGTACTTC; CDR3aa: CASKPQIDSYEQYF
d_gene: NA; v_gene: TRBV5-1; abundance: NA; j_gene: TRBJ1-2; CDR3nt: TGCGCCAGCACCTCCACCGCGACGGGCTATGGCTACACCTTC; CDR3aa: CASTSTATGYGYTF
d_gene: NA; v_gene: TRBV2; abundance: NA; j_gene: TRBJ2-3; CDR3nt: TGTGCCAGCAAGGCGGGACGAGGGCCCACAGATACGCAGTATTTT; CDR3aa: CASKAGRGPTDTQYF
d_gene: NA; v_gene: TRBV24-1; abundance: NA; j_gene: TRBJ2-3; CDR3nt: TGTGCCACCAGTGATCGAGGTAGGACAGATACGCAGTATTTT; CDR3aa: CATSDRGRTDTQYF
d_gene: NA; v_gene: TRBV28; abundance: NA; j_gene: TRBJ1-1; CDR3nt: TGTGCCAGCAGTTTATTCCAGGACAGAGTAGCTTTCTTT; CDR3aa: CASSLFQDRVAFF
d_gene: NA; v_gene: TRBV5-4; abundance: NA; j_gene: TRBJ1-1; CDR3nt: TGTGCCAGCAGCTTTAAACATTCGAACACTGAAGCTTTCTTT; CDR3aa: CASSFKHSNTEAFF
d_gene: TRBD2; v_gene: TRBV18; abundance: NA; j_gene: TRBJ2-1; CDR3nt: TGTGCCAGCCCCCGGGGGGATGAGCAGTTCTTC; CDR3aa: CASPRGDEQFF
d_gene: NA; v_gene: TRBV18; abundance: once; j_gene: TRBJ1-6; CDR3nt: TGTGCCAGCTCACCTCGCGATACAGGGAACTCACCCCTCCACTTT; CDR3aa: CASSPRDTGNSPLHF
d_gene: TRBD1; v_gene: TRBV2; abundance: NA; j_gene: TRBJ2-3; CDR3nt: TGTGCCAGCAGCGACAGGGTCGGAGATACGCAGTATTTT; CDR3aa: CASSDRVGDTQYF
d_gene: TRBD1; v_gene: TRBV5-1; abundance: NA; j_gene: TRBJ2-2; CDR3nt: TGCGCCAGCAGCCCCCGACAGGGCCCAAACACCGGGGAGCTGTTTTTT; CDR3aa: CASSPRQGPNTGELFF
d_gene: NA; v_gene: TRBV24-1; abundance: NA; j_gene: TRBJ1-5; CDR3nt: TGTGCCACCAGTGATCCCTCGGTGGGGGGTCAGGAGAATCAGCCCCAGCATTTT; CDR3aa: CATSDPSVGGQENQPQHF
d_gene: NA; v_gene: TRBV11-3; abundance: NA; j_gene: TRBJ2-3; CDR3nt: TGTGCCAGCAGCCACCCAATTAGCGGTTCAGATACGCAGTATTTT; CDR3aa: CASSHPISGSDTQYF
d_gene: NA; v_gene: TRBV19; abundance: NA; j_gene: TRBJ2-7; CDR3nt: TGTGCCAGTAGAGGCGGAACAGAGCAGTACTTC; CDR3aa: CASRGGTEQYF
d_gene: NA; v_gene: TRBV10-3; abundance: NA; j_gene: TRBJ1-5; CDR3nt: TGTGCCATCAGTGAGTGGGGGGTCGGCAATCAGCCCCAGCATTTT; CDR3aa: CAISEWGVGNQPQHF
d_gene: NA; v_gene: TRBV7-3; abundance: NA; j_gene: TRBJ2-1; CDR3nt: TGTGCCAGCAGCTTGGCAGGGGGACTCTATGAGCAGTTCTTC; CDR3aa: CASSLAGGLYEQFF
d_gene: NA; v_gene: TRBV4-1; abundance: NA; j_gene: TRBJ2-4; CDR3nt: TGCGCCAGCAGCCACCCACGGGGTTCCAAAAACATTCAGTACTTC; CDR3aa: CASSHPRGSKNIQYF
d_gene: TRBD1; v_gene: TRBV5-1; abundance: few; j_gene: TRBJ2-6; CDR3nt: TGCGCCAGCAGCATGACAGGGCTTTCTGGGGCCAACGTCCTGACTTTC; CDR3aa: CASSMTGLSGANVLTF
d_gene: NA; v_gene: TRBV27; abundance: NA; j_gene: TRBJ1-1; CDR3nt: TGTGCCAGCAGCTCAAGGGGGAACACTGAAGCTTTCTTT; CDR3aa: CASSSRGNTEAFF
d_gene: NA; v_gene: TRBV5-1; abundance: once; j_gene: TRBJ2-3; CDR3nt: TGCGCCAGCAGCTTGGCCCACGGGGGCACAGATACGCAGTATTTT; CDR3aa: CASSLAHGGTDTQYF
d_gene: NA; v_gene: TRBV4-3; abundance: NA; j_gene: TRBJ2-1; CDR3nt: TGCGCCAGCAGCCAAGATTGGGGCAGTAACAATGAGCAGTTCTTC; CDR3aa: CASSQDWGSNNEQFF